This entry lists 31 T cell receptor beta chains sequenced from one sample in a study of spatial heterogeneity in lung cancer. From the 5' RACE reads, TCRdb called clonotypes with MiXCR, one entry per CDR3 protein. The sample contains 20,000 to 30,000 distinct CDR3 sequences, 9.5% to 15% of which appear only once. Time point in this sample: sample taken at primary tumor resection. Whole RNA was taken from tumor, nontumor lung or frozen PBMC; it was then sequenced unsorted. The sample here was PBMCs, taken at surgery. The receptors were gathered from a female donor with early-stage non-small cell lung cancer.

There are a few counts of this clonotype. The rearrangement joins TRBV20-1 to TRBJ2-7, with TRBD1 matching over 8 bases. This CDR3 spans 13 amino acids. J lost 8 bases, V lost 5 bases, and 11 bases had no gene match. Germline V gene sequence: CDR1 DFQATT, CDR2 SNEGSKA (reference sequence). Written as DNA, the CDR3 is TGCAGTGCTGCCGGGACAGGCTCGTTGAAGCAGTACTTC. This encodes CSAAGTGSLKQYF.

This clonotype appeared many times. J is TRBJ1-5 and V is TRBV7-2; no clear D. Per germline, CDR1 SGHTA and CDR2 FQGNSA. The CDR3 extends over 17 amino acids. Trimming stripped 0 bases from V and 0 bases from J, with 12 bases between. CDR3 sequence (DNA): TGTGCCAGCAGCTTAGCGGCGAGTTCCTTTAGCAATCAGCCCCAGCATTTT. Its translation: CASSLAASSFSNQPQHF. Full variable domain (remainder filled in from reference TRBV7-2 and TRBJ1-5): GAGVSQSPSNKVTEKGKDVELRCDPISGHTALYWYRQSLGQGLEFLIYFQGNSAPDKSGLPSDRFSAERTGGSVSTLTIQRTQQEDSAVYLCASSLAASSFSNQPQHFGDGTRLSIL.

The chain joins TRBV11-2 to TRBJ2-5; tentative D call: TRBD2 (5 bases). Trimming stripped 5 bases from V and 5 bases from J, with 18 bases between. This CDR3 is built from 15 residues. The germline gives CDR1 SGHAT, CDR2 FQNNGV. The CDR3: CASSPVGAGGETQYF. As DNA, the CDR3 is TGTGCCAGCAGCCCGGTTGGCGCGGGCGGGGAGACCCAGTACTTC.

The table lists this clonotype with many counts. The J gene is TRBJ2-7, the V gene TRBV18; D gene ambiguous. Germline loops: CDR1 KGHSH, CDR2 LQKENI. CDR3 length equals 12 residues. The V end lost 3 bases, the J end lost 4 bases, and 7 bases lay between the germline ends. In DNA, the CDR3 is TGTGCCAGCTCACCCACGAATTACGAGCAGTACGTC. Its translation: CASSPTNYEQYV.

V gene TRBV10-3 combines with J gene TRBJ1-5, with D possibly matching TRBD1 (5 bases). The V end was cut by 6 bases, the J end by 3 bases, with 9 bases between. The CDR3 is 13 residues long. Per the germline V gene, CDR1 is ENHRY and CDR2 is SYGVKD. The chain's CDR3 is CAIRGGPNQPQHF. The CDR3 DNA is TGTGCCATCAGGGGGGGACCCAATCAGCCCCAGCATTTT.

This clonotype has ten or more counts. The chain links TRBV7-8 to TRBJ2-2, with TRBD1 matching over 10 bases. This CDR3 comprises 15 residues. Per the germline V gene, CDR1 is SGHVS and CDR2 is FQNEAQ. V was clipped by 0 bases and J by 7 bases; unmatched bases: 2. The CDR3, as DNA: TGTGCCAGCAGCTTAGCGGACAGGGGGATCGGGGAGCTGTTTTTT. Translated, it gives CASSLADRGIGELFF.

This clonotype was seen many times. The V gene is TRBV10-3, the J gene TRBJ2-7; a possible D gene is TRBD2 (6 bases). The germline V gene encodes CDR1 ENHRY and CDR2 SYGVKD. The CDR3 has 14 amino acids. Trimming cost V 0 bases and J 5 bases, with 11 bases left between them. The CDR3 sequence is CAISESRGINEQYF. The CDR3 nucleotides are TGTGCCATCAGTGAGTCGCGGGGTATCAACGAGCAGTACTTC.

CDR3: CASSFGGGLAKNIQYF. The CDR3 DNA follows: TGTGCCAGCAGTTTTGGGGGAGGGCTAGCCAAAAACATTCAGTACTTC. This chain links TRBV12-3 or TRBV12-4 with TRBJ2-4; 7 nucleotides align to TRBD2. This CDR3 has 16 amino acids. J was trimmed by 0 bases and V by 3 bases; bases with no gene match: 5.

This clonotype was counted only a few times. At one end the junction does not follow the germline gene, possibly because of a read error. V and J are TRBV20-1 and TRBJ2-5; 7 positions agree with TRBD1. The CDR3 covers 15 residues. Germline V CDR1 and CDR2: DFQATT, SNEGSKA (reference sequence). The CDR3 nucleotides read TGCAGTGCTAGTCCCCGGGACAGACCCCAACAGACCCAGTACTTC. Its translation: CSASPRDRPQQTQYF.

This clonotype was detected ten times or more. This chain links TRBV6-2 or TRBV6-3 with TRBJ2-5; D not resolved. The V gene's germline CDR1 is MNHEY and CDR2 SVGEGT. This CDR3 comprises 12 residues. V shed 0 bases and J shed 4 bases, with 3 bases lying between them. The CDR3: CASSYSGETQYF. CDR3 nucleotide sequence: TGTGCCAGCAGTTACTCGGGAGAGACCCAGTACTTC.

This clonotype was counted only a few times. The rearrangement links TRBV28 to TRBJ2-7, with TRBD2 identical over 8 bases. The germline V gene has CDR1 MDHEN and CDR2 SYDVKM. Trimming at V came to 7 bases and at J to 5 bases, leaving 7 bases not matched to a gene. This CDR3 contains 13 residues. The CDR3 sequence: CASTVGGRNEQYF. The CDR3 DNA follows: TGTGCCAGCACGGTTGGCGGGAGGAACGAGCAGTACTTC.

The chain has TRBV2 and TRBJ1-5, with D perhaps matching TRBD1 (5 bases). Between the trimmed V and J ends, which lost 0 bases and 0 bases, there was a span of 12 bases. The CDR3 runs to 17 residues. The germline gives CDR1 SNHLY, CDR2 FYNNEI. CDR3 sequence reads: CASSEAGVVHSNQPQHF. The CDR3 DNA reads TGTGCCAGCAGTGAAGCGGGGGTGGTCCATAGCAATCAGCCCCAGCATTTT.

Ten or more counts support this clonotype. CDR3 nucleotide sequence: TGCGCCAGCAGTGGAGGTAGCACAGATACGCAGTATTTT. Translating it yields CASSGGSTDTQYF. The V gene is TRBV10-2, the J gene TRBJ2-3, with D unresolved. With 4 bases removed from V and 0 bases from J, the gap between germline ends came to 5 bases. The CDR3 is 13 residues long. From germline, CDR1 is WSHSY and CDR2 SAAADI.

This clonotype was found many times. V is TRBV6-1 and J is TRBJ1-5, with 8 bases aligning to TRBD1. The CDR3 has 15 amino acids. CDR1 and CDR2 from the germline V gene are MNHNS and SASEGT. The V gene end was trimmed by 5 bases and the J gene end by 4 bases; junction bases not matched to a gene: 7. The CDR3 protein is CASSRGTGDNQPQHF. DNA for the CDR3: TGTGCCAGCAGTCGGGGGACAGGAGATAATCAGCCCCAGCATTTT.

This clonotype was recorded many times. The rearrangement uses TRBV6-5 and TRBJ2-6; D may be TRBD1 (5 bases). The V end lost 10 bases, the J end lost 1 base, and 14 bases lay between the germline ends. The CDR3 loop spans 15 amino acids. Germline-derived CDR1 and CDR2 are MNHEY and SVGAGI. In nucleotides, the CDR3 is TGTGCCATCATGGGGCGGAAATCTGGGGCCAACGTCCTGACTTTC. Encoded protein: CAIMGRKSGANVLTF.

This clonotype showed up many times. V is TRBV5-1 and J is TRBJ2-2; 7 bases align to TRBD2. This CDR3 region has 16 residues. J lost 0 bases, V lost 5 bases, and 7 bases had no gene match. Germline V lookup: CDR1 SGHRS, CDR2 YFSETQ. The CDR3 DNA sequence: TGCGCCAGCAGTTTTGCTAGCGGAGCGAACACCGGGGAGCTGTTTTTT. It yields the protein CASSFASGANTGELFF. Using reference TRBV5-1 and TRBJ2-2 for the parts outside the CDR3, the full variable domain is KAGVTQTPRYLIKTRGQQVTLSCSPISGHRSVSWYQQTPGQGLQFLFEYFSETQRNKGNFPGRFSGRQFSNSRSEMNVSTLELGDSALYLCASSFASGANTGELFFGEGSRLTVL.

This clonotype was detected a few times. V and J are TRBV11-2 and TRBJ2-1; possible D gene TRBD2, 6 bases. CDR3 length equals 15 residues. The V end lost 5 bases, the J end lost 5 bases, and 16 bases lay between the germline ends. Germline V CDR1 and CDR2: SGHAT, FQNNGV. The CDR3 DNA reads as TGTGCCAGCAGCCACCTCCCGGAGGGGAACAATGAGCAGTTCTTC. Protein product: CASSHLPEGNNEQFF. Full variable domain (rest looked up from reference TRBV11-2 and TRBJ2-1): EAGVAQSPRYKIIEKRQSVAFWCNPISGHATLYWYQQILGQGPKLLIQFQNNGVVDDSQLPKDRFSAERLKGVDSTLKIQPAKLEDSAVYLCASSHLPEGNNEQFFGPGTRLTVL.

V is TRBV6-5 and J is TRBJ2-7, with no clear D. The CDR3 length is 12 residues. Germline V gene sequence: CDR1 MNHEY, CDR2 SVGAGI. With 5 bases removed from V and 4 bases from J, the gap between germline ends came to 9 bases. The CDR3 reads CASSAGPYEQYF. The CDR3 bases are TGTGCCAGCAGTGCCGGACCTTACGAGCAGTACTTC.

This chain uses TRBV2 with TRBJ2-2; 10 nucleotides line up with TRBD2. Germline lookup yields CDR1 SNHLY and CDR2 FYNNEI. This CDR3 has 15 amino acids. V was pared by 7 bases and J by 2 bases, with 4 bases of the junction left unmatched. CDR3 sequence: CASTGLAVNTGELFF. The CDR3 DNA reads TGTGCCAGCACCGGACTAGCGGTAAACACCGGGGAGCTGTTTTTT.

This clonotype was recorded at least ten times. This chain connects TRBV7-9 to TRBJ2-2, with unresolved D. The germline V and J ends were trimmed by 2 bases and 5 bases, with 6 bases remaining between them. Germline-derived CDR1 and CDR2 are SEHNR and FQNEAQ (reference sequence). CDR3 length: 13 amino acids. CDR3 sequence (DNA): TGTGCCAGCAGCTTAAAGTTGACCGGGGAGCTGTTTTTT. Amino acids: CASSLKLTGELFF.

This clonotype was found many times. CDR3 DNA sequence: TGTGCCAGCAGTTTCCTCTATGGCTACACCTTC. Amino acids: CASSFLYGYTF. The gene calls are TRBV12-3 or TRBV12-4 and TRBJ1-2; no firm D call. Between the trimmed V and J ends, which lost 3 bases and 4 bases, there was a span of 3 bases. The CDR3 is made up of 11 amino acids.

The chain recombines TRBV11-2 with TRBJ2-5; a weak D match, TRBD1 (6 bases). The CDR3 totals 17 residues. Trimming removed 0 bases from V and 2 bases from J, with 16 bases in between. Germline CDR1 reads SGHAT; CDR2 reads FQNNGV. CDR3 coding DNA: TGTGCCAGCAGCTTAGATGGTTCAAGGGGGAGACAAGAGACCCAGTACTTC. This translates into CASSLDGSRGRQETQYF. Complete variable domain (other parts from reference TRBV11-2 and TRBJ2-5): EAGVAQSPRYKIIEKRQSVAFWCNPISGHATLYWYQQILGQGPKLLIQFQNNGVVDDSQLPKDRFSAERLKGVDSTLKIQPAKLEDSAVYLCASSLDGSRGRQETQYFGPGTRLLVL.

This clonotype has more than one count but fewer than ten. The chain employs TRBV20-1 and TRBJ2-7; D possibly matches TRBD1 or TRBD2 (5 bases each). Trimming pared 5 bases from V and 1 base from J, leaving 18 bases between. The CDR3 sequence is 15 residues long. Germline values: CDR1 DFQATT, CDR2 SNEGSKA (reference sequence). The CDR3 nucleotides are TGCAGTGCTTCAAACCCGGGACCGTTATCCTACGAGCAGTACTTC. Protein: CSASNPGPLSYEQYF.

Turning to this clonotype: This may be a read error: a much more frequent sequence differs by one nucleotide. This chain connects TRBV12-3 or TRBV12-4 to TRBJ1-4; D gene uncertain. The CDR3 has 13 amino acids. CDR3 nucleotides: TGTGCCAGCTCCGGGTCGGCTAAAGAAAAACTGTTTTTT. As protein: CASSGSAKEKLFF.

This clonotype was picked up one time. The chain carries TRBV3-1 and TRBJ2-4; D possibly corresponds to TRBD2 (6 bases). Germline V gene lookup returns CDR1 LGHDT and CDR2 YNNKEL (reference sequence). This CDR3 region has 14 residues. The V gene lost 5 bases and the J gene lost 6 bases, with 14 bases spanning the gap. CDR3 region: CASSTRDSLNIQYF. CDR3 nucleotide sequence: TGTGCCAGCAGCACCCGGGACTCTCTAAACATTCAGTACTTC.

This clonotype was detected a few times. The chain carries TRBV27 and TRBJ2-5, with 13 bases matching TRBD2. Germline V gene data show CDR1 as MNHEY and CDR2 as SMNVEV (reference sequence). V was pared by 6 bases and J by 2 bases, with 6 bases of the junction left unmatched. This CDR3 is 16 amino acids long. The CDR3: CASRSKGLAGQETQYF. CDR3 DNA: TGTGCCAGCAGATCTAAGGGACTAGCGGGGCAAGAGACCCAGTACTTC.

This clonotype showed up many times. J is TRBJ2-2 and V is TRBV7-6; tentatively, D is TRBD1 (6 bases). The germline V gene has CDR1 SGHVS and CDR2 FNYEAQ. V lost 5 bases and J lost 1, with 11 bases in between. This CDR3 is built from 15 residues. The CDR3 DNA reads as TGTGCCAGCAGCGAGACAGGTCTGAACACCGGGGAGCTGTTTTTT. This sequence encodes CASSETGLNTGELFF.

This clonotype was observed many times. V is TRBV28 and J is TRBJ2-1; D is possibly TRBD2 (6 bases). Deletions cut 5 bases from V and 5 bases from J, with 10 bases between. The CDR3 extends over 13 amino acids. Germline V gene data show CDR1 as MDHEN and CDR2 as SYDVKM. The CDR3 loop is CASSGPGDNEQFF. DNA for the CDR3: TGTGCCAGCAGTGGGCCGGGAGACAATGAGCAGTTCTTC. The full variable domain, completed using reference TRBV28 and TRBJ2-1, is DVKVTQSSRYLVKRTGEKVFLECVQDMDHENMFWYRQDPGLGLRLIYFSYDVKMKEKGDIPEGYSVSREKKERFSLILESASTNQTSMYLCASSGPGDNEQFFGPGTRLTVL.

This clonotype showed up just a few times. The chain joins TRBV9 to TRBJ2-2; D unclear. From germline, CDR1 is SGDLS and CDR2 YYNGEE. The CDR3 has 15 amino acids. V lost 4 bases and J lost 5, with 15 bases in between. The CDR3 DNA follows: TGTGCCAGCAGCCCCGGTGTCCTTTCGACCGGGGAGCTGTTTTTT. Encoded protein: CASSPGVLSTGELFF. Full variable domain (remainder filled in from reference TRBV9 and TRBJ2-2): DSGVTQTPKHLITATGQRVTLRCSPRSGDLSVYWYQQSLDQGLQFLIQYYNGEERAKGNILERFSAQQFPDLHSELNLSSLELGDSALYFCASSPGVLSTGELFFGEGSRLTVL.

This clonotype was detected only a few times. The rearrangement joins TRBV20-1 to TRBJ1-2, with TRBD1 identical over 9 bases. The CDR3 consists of 15 residues. Trimming removed 0 bases from V and 6 bases from J; junction bases left unmatched: 8. Germline CDR1 DFQATT, CDR2 SNEGSKA (reference sequence). DNA for the CDR3: TGCAGTGCTAGAGATCGACAGGGGGTTTTTCATGGCTACACCTTC. This sequence encodes CSARDRQGVFHGYTF.

This clonotype was seen at least ten times. This rearrangement joins TRBV20-1 to TRBJ2-1; D is ambiguous. The CDR3 spans 9 residues. Germline loops: CDR1 DFQATT, CDR2 SNEGSKA (reference sequence). CDR3 sequence reads: CIPRFEQFF. CDR3 nucleotides: TGCATCCCGCGTTTTGAGCAGTTCTTC.